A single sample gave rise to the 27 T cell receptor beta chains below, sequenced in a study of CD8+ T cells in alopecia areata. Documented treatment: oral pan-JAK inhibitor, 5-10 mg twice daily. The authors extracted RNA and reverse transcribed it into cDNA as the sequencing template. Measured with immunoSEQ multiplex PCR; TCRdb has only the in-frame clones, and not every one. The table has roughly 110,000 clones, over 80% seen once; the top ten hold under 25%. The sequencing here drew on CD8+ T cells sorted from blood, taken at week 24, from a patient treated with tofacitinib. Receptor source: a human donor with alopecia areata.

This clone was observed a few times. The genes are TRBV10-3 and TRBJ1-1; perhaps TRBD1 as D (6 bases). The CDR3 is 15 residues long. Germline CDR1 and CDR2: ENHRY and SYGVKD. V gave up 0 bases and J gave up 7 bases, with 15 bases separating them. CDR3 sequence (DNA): TGTGCCATCAGTGAGTCGGAGGGGACAACGAGTGAAGCTTTCTTT. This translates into CAISESEGTTSEAFF.

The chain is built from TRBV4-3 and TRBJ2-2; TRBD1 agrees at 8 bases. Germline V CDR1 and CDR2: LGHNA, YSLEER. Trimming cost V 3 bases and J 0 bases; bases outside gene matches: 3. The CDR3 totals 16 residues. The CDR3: CASSQDRVPNTGELFF. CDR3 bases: TGCGCCAGCAGCCAGGACAGGGTCCCGAACACCGGGGAGCTGTTTTTT.

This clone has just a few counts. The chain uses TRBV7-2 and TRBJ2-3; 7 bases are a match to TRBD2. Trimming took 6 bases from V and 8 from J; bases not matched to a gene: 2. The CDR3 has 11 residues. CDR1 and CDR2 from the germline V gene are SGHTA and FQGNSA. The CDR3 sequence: CASRWGGTQYF. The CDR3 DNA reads TGTGCCAGCAGATGGGGGGGTACGCAGTATTTT.

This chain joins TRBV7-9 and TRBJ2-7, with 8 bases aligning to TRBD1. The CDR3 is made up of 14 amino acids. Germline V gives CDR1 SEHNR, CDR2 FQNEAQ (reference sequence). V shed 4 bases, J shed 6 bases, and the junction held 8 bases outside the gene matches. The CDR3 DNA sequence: TGTGCCAGCAGCTACACTGGGACAGGAACCGAGCAGTACTTC. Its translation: CASSYTGTGTEQYF.

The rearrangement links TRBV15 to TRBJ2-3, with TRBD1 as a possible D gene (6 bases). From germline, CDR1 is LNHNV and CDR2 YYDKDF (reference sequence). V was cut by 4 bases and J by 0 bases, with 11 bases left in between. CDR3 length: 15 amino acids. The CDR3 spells CATSTGTTSTDTQYF. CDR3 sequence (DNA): TGTGCCACCAGCACTGGGACAACCAGCACAGATACGCAGTATTTT.

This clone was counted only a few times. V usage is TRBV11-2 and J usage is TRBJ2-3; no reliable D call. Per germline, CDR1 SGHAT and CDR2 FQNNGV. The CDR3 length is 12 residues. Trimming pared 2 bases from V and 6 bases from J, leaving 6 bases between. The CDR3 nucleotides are TGTGCCAGCAGCTTATTTGCGGATACGCAGTATTTT. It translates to CASSLFADTQYF.

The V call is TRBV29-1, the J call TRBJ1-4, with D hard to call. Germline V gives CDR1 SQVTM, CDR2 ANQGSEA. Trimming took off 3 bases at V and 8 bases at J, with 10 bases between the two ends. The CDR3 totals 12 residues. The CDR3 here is CSVEEFGEKLFF. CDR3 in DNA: TGCAGCGTTGAGGAATTTGGAGAAAAACTGTTTTTT.

DNA of the CDR3: TGTGCCAGTAGTATAGCGAACAATGAGCAGTTCTTC. Amino acid sequence: CASSIANNEQFF. The chain uses TRBV19 and TRBJ2-1; D unclear. CDR3 length: 12 residues. The V gene lost 1 base and the J gene lost 5 bases, with 3 bases spanning the gap. Germline V lookup: CDR1 LNHDA, CDR2 SQIVND (reference sequence). Variable domain in full (rest from reference TRBV19 and TRBJ2-1): DGGITQSPKYLFRKEGQNVTLSCEQNLNHDAMYWYRQDPGQGLRLIYYSQIVNDFQKGDIAEGYSVSREKKESFPLTVTSAQKNPTAFYLCASSIANNEQFFGPGTRLTVL.

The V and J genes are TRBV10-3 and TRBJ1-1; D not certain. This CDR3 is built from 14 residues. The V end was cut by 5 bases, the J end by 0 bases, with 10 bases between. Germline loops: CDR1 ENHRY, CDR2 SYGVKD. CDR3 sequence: CAISNRGMNTEAFF. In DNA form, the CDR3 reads TGTGCCATCAGTAACCGGGGTATGAACACTGAAGCTTTCTTT.

The CDR3 sequence: CASSYGETYEQYF. In DNA, the CDR3 is TGCGCCAGCAGCTATGGAGAGACCTACGAGCAGTACTTC. This chain links TRBV5-1 with TRBJ2-7, with D hard to call. Germline V gene lookup returns CDR1 SGHRS and CDR2 YFSETQ. V was cut by 3 bases and J by 2 bases, with 9 bases left in between. This CDR3 has 13 residues.

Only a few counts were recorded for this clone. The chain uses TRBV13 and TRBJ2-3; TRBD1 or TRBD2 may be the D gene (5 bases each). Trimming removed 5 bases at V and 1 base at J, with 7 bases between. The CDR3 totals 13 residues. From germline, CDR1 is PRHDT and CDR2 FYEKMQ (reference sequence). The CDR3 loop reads CASSPGRTDTQYF. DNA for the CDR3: TGTGCCAGCAGCCCGGGGCGCACAGATACGCAGTATTTT.

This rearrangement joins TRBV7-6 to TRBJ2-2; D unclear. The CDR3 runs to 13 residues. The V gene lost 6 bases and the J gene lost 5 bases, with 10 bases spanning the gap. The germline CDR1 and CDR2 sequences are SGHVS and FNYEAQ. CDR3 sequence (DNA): TGTGCCAGCAGACTCCTCCAGACCGGGGAGCTGTTTTTT. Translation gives CASRLLQTGELFF.

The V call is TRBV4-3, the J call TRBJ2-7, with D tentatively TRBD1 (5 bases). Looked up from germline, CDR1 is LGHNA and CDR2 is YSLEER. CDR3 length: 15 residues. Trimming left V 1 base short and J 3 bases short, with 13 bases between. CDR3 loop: CASSQGDSSFYEQYF. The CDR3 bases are TGCGCCAGCAGCCAAGGCGACAGCTCATTCTACGAGCAGTACTTC.

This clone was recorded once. The CDR3 sequence is CASSQRIGTGRRNEQFF. The DNA of the CDR3 is TGCGCCAGCAGCCAAAGGATCGGGACCGGGAGGAGGAATGAGCAGTTCTTC. The chain couples TRBV4-3 to TRBJ2-1, with TRBD2 matching 7 bases. The germline CDR1 and CDR2 sequences are LGHNA and YSLEER. This CDR3 region has 17 residues. J lost 7 bases, V lost 2 bases, and 14 bases had no gene match.

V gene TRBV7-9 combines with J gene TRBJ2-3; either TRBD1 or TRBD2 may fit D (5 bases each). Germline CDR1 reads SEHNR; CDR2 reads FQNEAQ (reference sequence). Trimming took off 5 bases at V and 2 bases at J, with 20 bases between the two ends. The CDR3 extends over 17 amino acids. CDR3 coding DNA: TGTGCCAGCAGCCCTGTTGGGGGACGTATGAACACAGATACGCAGTATTTT. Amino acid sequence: CASSPVGGRMNTDTQYF.

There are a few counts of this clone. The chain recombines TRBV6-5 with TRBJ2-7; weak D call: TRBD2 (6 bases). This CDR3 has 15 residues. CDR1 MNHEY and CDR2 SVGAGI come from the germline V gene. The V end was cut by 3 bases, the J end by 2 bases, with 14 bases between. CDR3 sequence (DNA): TGTGCCAGCAGTTATGCGGGGTCCCCCCCCTACGAGCAGTACTTC. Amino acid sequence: CASSYAGSPPYEQYF.

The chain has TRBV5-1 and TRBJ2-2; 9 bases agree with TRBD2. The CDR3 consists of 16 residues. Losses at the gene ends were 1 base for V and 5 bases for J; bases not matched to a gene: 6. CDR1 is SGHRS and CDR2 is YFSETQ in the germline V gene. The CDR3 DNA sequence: TGCGCCAGCAGCTTGTGGCCTAGCGGGGAAACCGGGGAGCTGTTTTTT. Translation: CASSLWPSGETGELFF.

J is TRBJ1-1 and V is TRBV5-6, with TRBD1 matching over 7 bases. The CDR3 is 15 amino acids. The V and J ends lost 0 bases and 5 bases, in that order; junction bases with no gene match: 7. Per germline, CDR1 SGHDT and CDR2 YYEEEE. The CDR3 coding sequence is TGTGCCAGCAGCTTGGGAGGAGGGGGCCCAACTGAAGCTTTCTTT. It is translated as CASSLGGGGPTEAFF.

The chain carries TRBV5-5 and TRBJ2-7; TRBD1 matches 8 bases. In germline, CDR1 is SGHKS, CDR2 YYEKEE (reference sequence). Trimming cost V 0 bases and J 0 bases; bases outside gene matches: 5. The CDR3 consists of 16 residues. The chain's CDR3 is CASSLERTGNSYEQYF. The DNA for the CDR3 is TGTGCCAGCAGCTTGGAAAGGACAGGGAACTCCTACGAGCAGTACTTC. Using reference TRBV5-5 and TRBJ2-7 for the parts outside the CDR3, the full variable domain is DAGVTQSPTHLIKTRGQQVTLRCSPISGHKSVSWYQQVLGQGPQFIFQYYEKEERGRGNFPDRFSARQFPNYSSELNVNALLLGDSALYLCASSLERTGNSYEQYFGPGTRLTVT.

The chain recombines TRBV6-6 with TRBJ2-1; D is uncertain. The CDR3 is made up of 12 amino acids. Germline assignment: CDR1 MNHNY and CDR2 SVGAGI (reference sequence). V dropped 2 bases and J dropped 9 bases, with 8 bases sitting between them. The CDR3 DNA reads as TGTGCCAGCAGTTACGTGTACGCTGAGCAGTTCTTC. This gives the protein CASSYVYAEQFF.

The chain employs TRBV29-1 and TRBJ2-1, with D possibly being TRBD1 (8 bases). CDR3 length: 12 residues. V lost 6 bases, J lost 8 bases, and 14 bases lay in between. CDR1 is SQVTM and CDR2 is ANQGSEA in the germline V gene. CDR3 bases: TGCAGCGTGTACAGGGGGGGATATGAGCAGTTCTTC. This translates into CSVYRGGYEQFF.

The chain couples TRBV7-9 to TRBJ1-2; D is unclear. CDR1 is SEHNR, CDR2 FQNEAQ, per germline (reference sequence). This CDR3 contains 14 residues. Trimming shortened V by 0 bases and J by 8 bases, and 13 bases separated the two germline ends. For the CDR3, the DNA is TGTGCCAGCAGCTTAGCGGCACTCAAAATCGGCTACACCTTC. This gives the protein CASSLAALKIGYTF.

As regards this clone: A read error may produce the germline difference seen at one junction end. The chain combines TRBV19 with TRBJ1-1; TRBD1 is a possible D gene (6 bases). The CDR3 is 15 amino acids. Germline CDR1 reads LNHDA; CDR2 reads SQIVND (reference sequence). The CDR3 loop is CASSEAAGGYTEAFF. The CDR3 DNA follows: TGTGCAAGTAGCGAGGCCGCGGGGGGCTACACTGAAGCTTTCTTT.

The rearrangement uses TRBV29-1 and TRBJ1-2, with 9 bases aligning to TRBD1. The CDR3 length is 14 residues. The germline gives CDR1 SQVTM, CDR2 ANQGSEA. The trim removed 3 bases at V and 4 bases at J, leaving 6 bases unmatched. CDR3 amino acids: CSVDRTGGAYGYTF. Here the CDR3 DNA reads TGCAGCGTTGATCGAACAGGGGGCGCCTATGGCTACACCTTC. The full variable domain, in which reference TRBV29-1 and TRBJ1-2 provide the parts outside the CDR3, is SAVISQKPSRDICQRGTSLTIQCQVDSQVTMMFWYRQQPGQSLTLIATANQGSEATYESGFVIDKFPISRPNLTFSTLTVSNMSPEDSSIYLCSVDRTGGAYGYTFGSGTRLTVV.

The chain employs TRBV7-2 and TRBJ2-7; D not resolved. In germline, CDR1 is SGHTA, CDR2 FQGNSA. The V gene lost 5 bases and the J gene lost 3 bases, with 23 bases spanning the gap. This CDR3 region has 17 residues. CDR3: CASSADPRALNLYEQYF. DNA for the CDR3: TGTGCCAGCAGCGCCGACCCTCGGGCCCTAAACCTCTACGAGCAGTACTTC.

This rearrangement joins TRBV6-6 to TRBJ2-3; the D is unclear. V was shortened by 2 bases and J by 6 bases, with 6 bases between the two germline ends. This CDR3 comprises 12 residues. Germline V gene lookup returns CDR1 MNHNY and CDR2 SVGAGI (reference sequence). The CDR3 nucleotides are TGTGCCAGCAGTTACCTGGGGGATACGCAGTATTTT. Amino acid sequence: CASSYLGDTQYF.

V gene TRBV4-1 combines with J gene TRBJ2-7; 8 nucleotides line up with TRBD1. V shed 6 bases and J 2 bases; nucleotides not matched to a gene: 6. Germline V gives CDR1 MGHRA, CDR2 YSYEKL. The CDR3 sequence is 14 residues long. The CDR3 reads CASSSGTGPYEQYF. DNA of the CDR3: TGCGCCAGCAGTTCCGGGACAGGACCCTACGAGCAGTACTTC.